This T cell receptor beta chain was found in a study of T cells after yellow fever vaccination (dated by TCRdb to about 2019). For the study in its entirety: The SMART-Seq v4 Ultra Low Input RNA kit was used to prepare libraries from fractions with low cell numbers. Blood was collected at multiple timepoints before and after primary and secondary immunization, and bulk PBMC replicates and cell subsets were isolated. Two healthy male donors made up the cohort, one aged 18 to 29 years and the other aged 30 to 40 years. To follow T-cell clones before and after primary and booster YFV17D yellow fever vaccination, bulk TCR alpha and beta repertoires were sequenced over time. Overall study outcomes, separate from this receptor: Most clones expanded after primary vaccination were re-detected after the booster (about 95% of CD4 and approximately 88% of CD8), suggesting broad memory maintenance. Computational filtering was needed because FACS-sorted repertoires could contain abundant contaminating clonotypes from the bulk population. The secondary T-cell response was weaker than the primary response but faster, peaking on day 5 instead of day 15. A small fraction of clonotypes appeared in both the CD4 and CD8 compartments, likely as a result of convergent recombination. Because the study included only two donors, the extent to which the findings can be generalized is limited.

Synthesis of TCR cDNA relied on 5'RACE template switching, a step that introduced a universal primer site along with unique molecular identifiers. Priming of cDNA synthesis was performed from both the TCR alpha and TCR beta constant segments. Libraries were amplified in two PCR steps, with sample barcodes and sequencing adapters added in the second step. Sequencing of libraries was done on Illumina HiSeq 2500 (2x100 bp) or NovaSeq (2x150 bp). The authors' analysis ran thus. MIGEC handled demultiplexing of reads and collapsing into UMI consensus sequences, while MiXCR performed V(D)J alignment. Using edgeR on replicate PBMC samples, clonotypes were called vaccine-responding if FDR was below 0.01 and the log2 fold change was above 5 up to day 15. CD4 or CD8 identity was assigned to each bulk clonotype according to whether the clonotype was present at higher abundance in the sequenced CD4 repertoire or the sequenced CD8 repertoire. TCRdb reran the public reads through fastp at Q25 and MiXCR, keeping productive beta chains. Rows matching on CDR3 protein sequence are summarized as one entry with the most common DNA and genes. In this record, the V and J calls reflect TCRdb's handling and not the investigators' own analysis. The sample data list about 58,000 distinct CDR3 sequences, and approximately 7% of these were observed just once. The ten biggest clones cover 40% of the sample.

V ends up 8 bases short and J 6 bases short, with an unmatched junction base count of 7. From its cysteine to its phenylalanine, the CDR3 spans 14 amino acids. Only CDR3 DNA is held: 42 bases, read in frame from base 1. Sequences MGHRA (CDR1) and YSYEKL (CDR2) are obtained from the germline V gene. The treatment or condition label on this specimen signifies: live attenuated yellow fever vaccine strain. A standard Ficoll-Paque protocol was used to isolate PBMCs from peripheral blood. Dynabeads CD4 and CD8 positive selection kits were used to isolate CD4 and CD8 T-cell fractions. TriZol was used to extract RNA from bulk PBMCs, from CD4 and CD8 fractions, and from dextramer-positive and dextramer-negative fractions. This clonotype was observed at least ten times. Its target antigen remains unknown. Per-base qualities were not stored, and no clone one base away is much larger.

This material consisted of CD8+ T cells sorted from PBMCs, taken on the day of the first yellow fever vaccination. The V and J genes are TRBV4-1 and TRBJ2-1, with 10 junctional bases fitting TRBD1. The clonotype was recovered from a man between 18 and 29 years old who received the YFV17D yellow fever vaccine. The CDR3 protein sequence reads: CASVRTGGSNEQFF. The DNA sequence is TGCGCCAGCGTCAGGACAGGGGGTAGCAATGAGCAGTTCTTC.